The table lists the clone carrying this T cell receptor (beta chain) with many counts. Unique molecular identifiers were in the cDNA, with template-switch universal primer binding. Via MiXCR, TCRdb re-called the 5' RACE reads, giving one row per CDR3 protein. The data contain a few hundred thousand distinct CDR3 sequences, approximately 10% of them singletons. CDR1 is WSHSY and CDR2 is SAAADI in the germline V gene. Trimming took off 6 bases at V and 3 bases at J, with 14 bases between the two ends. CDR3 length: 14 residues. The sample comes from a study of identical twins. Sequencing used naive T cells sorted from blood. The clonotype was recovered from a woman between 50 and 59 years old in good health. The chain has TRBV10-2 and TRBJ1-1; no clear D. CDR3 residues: CASRKVVTDTEAFF. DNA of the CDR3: TGCGCCAGCAGAAAGGTAGTTACGGACACTGAAGCTTTCTTT.